Sequencing of this TCR beta chain was carried out in a study of cytomegalovirus exposure and HLA in healthy donors (dated by TCRdb to the late 2010s). Study-level background: In an earlier analysis of approximately 500 of the donors, less than 350 Gb of sequence data and some 120 million unique TCR beta sequences from about 190 million T cells were reported. An early release covering 550 to 650 HLA-typed donors comprised approximately 300 gigabases of sequencing data and around 85 million unique TCR sequences. Among the roughly 400 genotyped donors, around 81% belonged to the genetic ancestry cluster associated with self-reported Caucasian donors. The study aimed to test whether signatures of past pathogen exposure could be identified by cataloging public T cell receptors. The study profiled the T cell repertoires of about 720 subjects by immunosequencing and related them to cytomegalovirus serostatus. Besides the first cohort of 666 subjects, a separate validation cohort made up of over a hundred different subjects was used. To predict cytomegalovirus infection status, the study brought together high-throughput TCR immunosequencing, statistical association of individual TCRs with disease status, and machine learning. A later analysis re-examined previously published TCR beta repertoires from 600 to 700 donors and added high-resolution HLA genotyping to investigate patterns of TCR occurrence. Rather than drawing on any new phenotypic data, the later analysis identified candidate immune exposures from TCR beta sequences and the way those sequences occurred across donors. To decide whether each TCR beta V gene segment behaved as functional or pseudogenic, an earlier analysis of approximately 590 of the donors relied on high-throughput TCR beta sequencing. Alongside the repertoire data, information on donor age, sex, ethnicity and CMV serostatus was compiled. In a later genetic analysis, genome-wide SNP genotypes for about 60% of the 666 donors were used, and that subset was treated as a discovery cohort. Every discovery cohort repertoire had been produced on one sequencing platform. Class I and class II HLA loci were covered by the typing at four-digit resolution. The number of donors typed differed by locus, with about 629-640 for A, B, C, DRB1 and DQB1, about 500 for DQA1, 600 to 610 for DPA1, and some 440 for DPB1. Four to six DR-DQ haplotypes were handled as single units for association and clustering, since linkage in the cohort was strong. Among roughly 400 genotyped donors of the cohort, an average of approximately 240,000 unique TCR beta nucleotide sequences were sequenced per donor, roughly a sixth of them non-productive.

On this clone: Its target antigen remains unknown. No base quality information exists; no much larger clone differs at one position.

V is shortened by 4 bases, J by 2 bases, and the region joining them spans 9 bases. CDR1 and CDR2 were assigned from the germline V gene (reference sequence) as LNHDA and SQIVND. Including cysteine and phenylalanine, the CDR3 has 14 amino acids. CDR3 DNA only is kept here, 42 bases in frame from base 1. In total, approximately 700 healthy bone marrow donors made up the cohort. At the time of sampling, every cohort member was nominally healthy, though immune exposures that went unrecorded were likely present. The donor tested CMV seropositive, placing the donor among the roughly 300 seropositive members of the cohort. Each donor provided a peripheral blood sample, and peripheral blood mononuclear cells were used for TCR beta sequencing. The Qiagen DNeasy Blood Extraction Kit was used to extract genomic DNA from the blood cell samples. Broad study findings and their caveats: A later analysis found that TCR association rates varied across HLA loci, with DRB1 alleles showing the most associated TCRs and HLA-C alleles the fewest. A few of the identified cytomegalovirus-associated TCR beta chains were confirmed in vitro to be specific for cytomegalovirus antigens. While some public TCRs were present in many individuals, most TCR sequences turned up only very rarely across donors. For the cohort, immune exposure information was limited to CMV serostatus. Because HLA typing was unavailable for some donors at each locus, only the typed subset was used in association tests. Linkage disequilibrium might explain the correlated functional status among segregating V segments, but an unknown experimental factor could not be ruled out. The sequencing pipeline was judged likely to have produced a cluster of highly shared sequence variants as a technical artifact. In a later analysis, most CMV-associated TCR beta chains were found to appear HLA-restricted, with HLA associations seemingly driven largely by CMV exposure. In a later genetic analysis, a missense DCLRE1C variant was associated with V-gene and J-gene trimming of TCR beta chains, and the association was replicated in an independent cohort. In a later genetic analysis, fewer N-insertions in productive TCRs were reported among donors in an Asian-associated ancestry cluster than the roughly 710-donor mean. In the study, some 160 TCR beta chains were listed as associated with cytomegalovirus. In a later analysis, HLA-associated TCR beta chains showed more clonal expansion and lower generation probabilities than non-associated chains that were equally common. A further reported finding was that TCR beta sequences accurately predicted the HLA-A and HLA-B alleles for most subjects in the first cohort. Because the 87-base-pair reads could not distinguish some IMGT-functional V segments, including TRBV6-2 and TRBV6-3, those segments were excluded. The authors suggested that the approach could potentially be generalized to other disease states and immunological phenotypes. This cohort had only TCR beta chains sequenced, and the lack of alpha or paired-chain data limited which features could be detected. A later analysis associated about 16,000 TCR beta sequences with specific HLA alleles at a false discovery rate of 0.05. Because counts were too low, some 17 rarely observed V segments, including chromosome 9 orphons, were left out of the earlier analysis of about 500 of the donors. An earlier analysis of some 560 of the donors showed that most TCR beta V segments appeared in productive rearrangements either about 87% or about 30% of the time, which broadly matched IMGT annotations. When HLA alleles, especially DR and DQ, strongly co-occurred, attributing TCR associations to individual alleles was difficult. Cytomegalovirus status was reported to be diagnosed by the classifier with high specificity and sensitivity in both the original and validation cohorts. The presence/absence analyses assumed that sequencing depth was roughly uniform across donors, and that assumption may not be true. In a later analysis, several top co-occurrence clusters were reported to appear linked to parvovirus B19, influenza, CMV and Epstein-Barr virus.

Library preparation employed the immunoSEQ multiplex PCR assay. The multiplex PCR relied on a mix of 60 forward primers for TCR Vbeta segments and 13 reverse primers for TCR Jbeta segments. A multiplex PCR assay on genomic DNA amplified the CDR3 region of rearranged TCR beta genes. The amplified TCR beta libraries were sequenced on the Illumina HiSeq System as 87-base-pair reads. On the study's bioinformatics: A later analysis counted tens of millions of unique TCR beta chains across the 550 to 700 repertoires, and around 9.9 million of these chains were shared by at least two donors. To remove PCR and sequencing errors, raw reads were error-corrected and collapsed into unique sequences using a nearest-neighbor algorithm that merged closely related sequences. CDR3 sequences were aligned to IMGT reference sequences to assign V, D and J gene segments. Each retained sequence needed at least a six-nucleotide match to both a V gene segment and a J gene segment. A rearrangement was called productive if the CDR3 had no stop codons and remained in frame with V and J, and every other rearrangement was called non-productive. Following IMGT convention, CDR3 was defined as the stretch from the second conserved V-encoded cysteine to the conserved J-encoded phenylalanine. In an earlier analysis of roughly 610 of the donors, sequences lacking an unambiguous match to a single V gene segment were excluded. An earlier analysis of a few hundred of the donors classified V segments as functional when productive rearrangements were above 56.7% and as segregating when the standard deviation between donors was above 5%. To diagnose cytomegalovirus status from the catalog of TCR beta chain sequences, a statistical classification framework was built. V and J gene assignment, in a later analysis, came from comparing TCR nucleotide sequences with IMGT/GENE-DB human TR gene sequences. The TCRdist pipeline was used in a later analysis to assign CDR3 sequences and most-parsimonious VDJ recombination scenarios. In a later analysis, each TCR beta chain was defined by its CDR3 amino acid sequence together with its V-gene family, and reads without a unique V-gene family were excluded. In a later analysis, 450 to 600 highly shared, low-generation-probability nucleotide sequences were removed to address suspected cross-contamination and a sequencing artifact. In a later analysis, a clonal expansion index was calculated for each public chain from normalized within-repertoire ranks of inferred template counts. Generation probabilities in a later analysis came from a VDJ recombination model fitted to out-of-frame rearrangements, and those results were checked against IGoR. Hypergeometric tests were used in a later analysis to score TCR-TCR, TCR-HLA and TCR-CMV co-occurrence, with a repertoire-size bias correction applied to the TCR pairs. In a later analysis, false discovery rates were estimated by permuting HLA or CMV assignments 20 times. In a later analysis, co-occurring TCRs were grouped using DBSCAN, and TCRdist sequence similarity was added for clustering within HLA-allele-positive subsets. For co-occurrence clustering, repertoires with fewer than 30,000 or more than 120,000 public chains were excluded, along with 5 or 6 repertoires with anomalous nucleotide sharing. Here the immuneACCESS table is served through TCRdb, limited to in-frame sequences with V and J called. Missing clones are a known gap in these copies; in checked studies unresolved V genes cover under half, and the rest lacks a known reason. That table is the source of V, J and clone size, and D and trimming were worked out from the DNA. This sample gives over 100,000 clones in total; more than 75% of them show up just once. The top ten hold approximately 8.1% of the sample.

The receptor chain draws on TRBV19 and TRBJ1-5, with the D segment identity uncertain. The receptor's source is a woman aged 50 to 65 in good health and CMV-seropositive. Sequenced sample: PBMCs. Here the CDR3 is given as CASSKAGGNQPQHF. The bases read TGTGCCAGTAGTAAGGCGGGCGGCAATCAGCCCCAGCATTTT. This CDR3, with the reference TRBV19 and TRBJ1-5 proteins standing in past its ends, gives the full variable domain DGGITQSPKYLFRKEGQNVTLSCEQNLNHDAMYWYRQDPGQGLRLIYYSQIVNDFQKGDIAEGYSVSREKKESFPLTVTSAQKNPTAFYLCASSKAGGNQPQHFGDGTRLSIL.